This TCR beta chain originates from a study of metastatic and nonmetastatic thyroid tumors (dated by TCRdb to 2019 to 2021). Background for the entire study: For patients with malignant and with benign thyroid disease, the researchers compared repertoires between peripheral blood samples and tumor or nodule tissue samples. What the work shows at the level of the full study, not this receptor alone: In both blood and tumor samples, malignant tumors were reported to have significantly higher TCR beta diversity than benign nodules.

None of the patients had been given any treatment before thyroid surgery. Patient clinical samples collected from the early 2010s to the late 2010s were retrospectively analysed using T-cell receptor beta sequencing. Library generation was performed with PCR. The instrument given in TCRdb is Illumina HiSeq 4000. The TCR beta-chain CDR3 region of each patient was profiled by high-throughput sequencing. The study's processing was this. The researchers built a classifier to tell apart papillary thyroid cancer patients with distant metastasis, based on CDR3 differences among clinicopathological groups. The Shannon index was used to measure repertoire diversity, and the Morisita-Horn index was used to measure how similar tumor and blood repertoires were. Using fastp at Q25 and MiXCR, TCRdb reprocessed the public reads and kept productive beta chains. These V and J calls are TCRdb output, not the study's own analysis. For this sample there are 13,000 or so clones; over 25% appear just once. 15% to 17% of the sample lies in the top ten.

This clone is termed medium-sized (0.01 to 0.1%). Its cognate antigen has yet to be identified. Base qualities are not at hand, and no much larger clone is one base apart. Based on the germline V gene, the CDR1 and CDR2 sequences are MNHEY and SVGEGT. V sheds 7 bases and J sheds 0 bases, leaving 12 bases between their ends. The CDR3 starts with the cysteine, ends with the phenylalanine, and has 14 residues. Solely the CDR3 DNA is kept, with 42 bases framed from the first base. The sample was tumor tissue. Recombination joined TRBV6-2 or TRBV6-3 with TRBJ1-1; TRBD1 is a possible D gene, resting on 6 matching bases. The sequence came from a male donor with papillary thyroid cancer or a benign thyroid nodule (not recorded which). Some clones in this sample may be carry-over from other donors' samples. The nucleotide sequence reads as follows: TGTGCCAGCAAGCCGGGACAAATGAACACTGAAGCTTTCTTT. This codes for CASKPGQMNTEAFF.